This entry features one T cell receptor (beta chain) sequence. The entry originates in a study of blood T cell repertoires in COVID-19. Sequencing used immunoSEQ multiplex PCR; TCRdb keeps in-frame clones, though not all of them. Seen here are roughly 460,000 clones, 80% to 90% observed once, and the top ten hold 0.65% to 1%. The CDR3 sequence is 16 residues long. V shed 0 bases, J shed 9 bases, and the junction held 6 bases outside the gene matches. The germline gives CDR1 MGHRA, CDR2 YSYEKL. This chain connects TRBV4-1 to TRBJ1-6; TRBD1 matches at 9 bases. Sequenced sample: peripheral blood. This TCR came from a man between 18 and 29 years old with COVID-19, enrolled during active disease. The CDR3 bases are TGCGCCAGCAGCCAAGAGGGGGACAGGGCTGGTTCACCCCTCCACTTT. Encoded protein: CASSQEGDRAGSPLHF.